The 23 T cell receptor beta chains reported below all come from one sample, sequenced in a study of blood T cell repertoires in COVID-19. Using immunoSEQ multiplex PCR, the repertoire was profiled, and TCRdb retains in-frame clones only, with some absent. The sample lists approximately 220,000 clones, around nine tenths occurring once. Sequenced material: peripheral blood. The receptors were gathered from a man in his fifties or sixties who had recovered from COVID-19.

The genes are TRBV6-1 and TRBJ2-6; D is ambiguous. Trimming took off 3 bases at V and 0 bases at J, with 9 bases between the two ends. This CDR3 is built from 16 residues. Looked up from germline, CDR1 is MNHNS and CDR2 is SASEGT. The CDR3 loop reads CASSEFVNSGANVLTF. CDR3 nucleotide sequence: TGTGCCAGCAGTGAGTTTGTCAACTCTGGGGCCAACGTCCTGACTTTC.

The chain carries TRBV7-2 and TRBJ2-7; 14 bases line up with TRBD2. Unmatched junction bases numbered 3, after V lost 5 bases and J lost 6 bases. Germline V gene lookup returns CDR1 SGHTA and CDR2 FQGNSA. This CDR3 is 14 amino acids long. CDR3 in DNA: TGTGCCAGCAGCCCGGGACTAGCGGGAGTCGAGCAGTACTTC. Translated, it gives CASSPGLAGVEQYF.

The V and J genes are TRBV30 and TRBJ2-1; no clear D. The CDR3 is 11 amino acids. In germline, CDR1 is GTSNPN, CDR2 SVGIG (reference sequence). Trimming left V 4 bases short and J 10 bases short, with 11 bases between. The CDR3, as DNA: TGTGCCTGGAAGGCCCCCAGGGAGCAGTTCTTC. It specifies CAWKAPREQFF. Drawing the rest from reference TRBV30 and TRBJ2-1, the complete variable domain is SQTIHQWPATLVQPVGSPLSLECTVEGTSNPNLYWYRQAAGRGLQLLFYSVGIGQISSEVPQNLSASRPQDRQFILSSKKLLLSDSGFYLCAWKAPREQFFGPGTRLTVL.

This rearrangement joins TRBV28 to TRBJ1-4; 7 bases are shared with TRBD1. The germline CDR1 and CDR2 sequences are MDHEN and SYDVKM. Losses at the gene ends were 1 base for V and 5 bases for J; bases not matched to a gene: 4. The CDR3 has 15 amino acids. CDR3 in DNA: TGTGCCAGCAGTTTATCCCAGGGGGGAAATGAAAAACTGTTTTTT. It specifies CASSLSQGGNEKLFF.

The chain joins TRBV27 to TRBJ1-6; 8 positions match TRBD1. With 6 bases clipped from V and 7 bases from J, the junction kept 5 bases outside the gene matches. Germline V gene lookup returns CDR1 MNHEY and CDR2 SMNVEV (reference sequence). This CDR3 comprises 14 residues. The DNA of the CDR3 is TGTGCCAGCAGGCGGACAGGGAGGAATTCACCCCTCCACTTT. Translating it yields CASRRTGRNSPLHF.

This sequence joins TRBV30 and TRBJ1-2; D unclear. Trimming took off 3 bases at V and 5 bases at J, with 16 bases between the two ends. Per germline, CDR1 GTSNPN and CDR2 SVGIG (reference sequence). The CDR3 runs 14 residues. For the CDR3, the DNA is TGTGCCTGGAGCGTTCGGACGGGGAGTTATGGCTACACCTTC. Its protein product is CAWSVRTGSYGYTF.

CDR3 in DNA: TGTGCCAGCAGCTTAGACAGGCAAAACACCATATATTTT. This sequence encodes CASSLDRQNTIYF. J is TRBJ1-3 and V is TRBV7-3; TRBD1 might be the D (6 bases). CDR1 is SGHTA, CDR2 FQGTGA, per germline. This CDR3 has 13 residues. V lost 2 bases, J lost 6 bases, and 8 bases lay in between.

The genes are TRBV6-1 and TRBJ2-1; a weak D match, TRBD2 (6 bases). Trimming removed 3 bases at V and 0 bases at J, with 12 bases between. This CDR3 is built from 16 residues. CDR1 is MNHNS and CDR2 is SASEGT in the germline V gene. The CDR3 region is CASSEPGLSSYNEQFF. As DNA, the CDR3 is TGTGCCAGCAGTGAGCCGGGACTCAGCTCCTACAATGAGCAGTTCTTC.

The J gene is TRBJ2-2, the V gene TRBV5-4; 11 bases match TRBD2. Germline CDR1 SGHNT, CDR2 YYREEE (reference sequence). The ends lost 2 bases at V and 8 bases at J; junction bases unmatched: 8. This CDR3 is built from 16 residues. The DNA for the CDR3 is TGTGCCAGCAGCTTTAGTAGCGGGGGGGCGTCTGGGGAGCTGTTTTTT. This encodes CASSFSSGGASGELFF.

The rearrangement joins TRBV7-9 to TRBJ1-3; D is undetermined. Germline CDR1 is SEHNR and CDR2 is FQNEAQ (reference sequence). This CDR3 is built from 13 residues. The ends were cut back, 5 bases at V and 1 base at J, with 6 bases in the middle. CDR3 protein: CASSLSSGNTIYF. The DNA of the CDR3 is TGTGCCAGCAGCCTTTCGTCTGGAAACACCATATATTTT. Looking up the rest from reference TRBV7-9 and TRBJ1-3 gives the full variable domain: DTGVSQNPRHKITKRGQNVTFRCDPISEHNRLYWYRQTLGQGPEFLTYFQNEAQLEKSRLLSDRFSAERPKGSFSTLEIQRTEQGDSAMYLCASSLSSGNTIYFGEGSWLTVV.

The DNA of the CDR3 is TGCGCCAGCAGCTTGGCAGGGGGCTTAGAAGAAAAACTGTTTTTT. Protein sequence: CASSLAGGLEEKLFF. J is TRBJ1-4 and V is TRBV5-1; 8 bases fit TRBD1. From germline, CDR1 is SGHRS and CDR2 YFSETQ. This CDR3 has 15 amino acids. V shed 0 bases, J shed 8 bases, and the junction held 6 bases outside the gene matches.

The chain is built from TRBV5-1 and TRBJ1-1; 10 positions match TRBD1. Germline trimming cut 2 bases from V and 6 bases from J; bases unmatched to any gene: 7. This CDR3 comprises 15 residues. Per the germline V gene, CDR1 is SGHRS and CDR2 is YFSETQ. The CDR3 is CASSFLGTGESEAFF. The CDR3 DNA reads TGCGCCAGCAGCTTCTTAGGGACAGGGGAATCTGAAGCTTTCTTT.

The rearrangement links TRBV19 to TRBJ1-1; D possibly corresponds to TRBD1 (6 bases). Between the trimmed V and J ends, which lost 5 bases and 6 bases, there was a span of 13 bases. This CDR3 spans 13 amino acids. CDR1 and CDR2 from the germline V gene are LNHDA and SQIVND (reference sequence). In DNA, the CDR3 is TGTGCCAGTAGTGGGACCAGGGGCGCTGAAGCTTTCTTT. Its translation is CASSGTRGAEAFF.

CDR3 loop: CASSPEGVSTEAFF. In nucleotides, the CDR3 is TGTGCCAGCAGCCCCGAGGGAGTGAGCACTGAAGCTTTCTTT. The rearrangement uses TRBV2 and TRBJ1-1, with D unclear. In germline, CDR1 is SNHLY, CDR2 FYNNEI. The ends were cut back, 6 bases at V and 4 bases at J, with 15 bases in the middle. CDR3 length: 14 amino acids.

The J gene is TRBJ2-1, the V gene TRBV6-5; D might be TRBD2 (7 bases). Trimming cost V 5 bases and J 5 bases, with 13 bases left between them. Germline loops: CDR1 MNHEY, CDR2 SVGAGI. This CDR3 is built from 14 residues. This CDR3 is CASSRGGNHNEQFF. As DNA, the CDR3 is TGTGCCAGCAGTAGGGGGGGGAACCACAATGAGCAGTTCTTC.

The chain uses TRBV2 and TRBJ2-5; 10 nucleotides agree with TRBD1. Germline CDR1 SNHLY, CDR2 FYNNEI. This CDR3 spans 17 amino acids. V gave up 6 bases and J gave up 1 base; unmatched junction bases: 11. CDR3 sequence: CASSRMAGTGAQETQYF. As DNA, the CDR3 is TGTGCCAGCAGCCGAATGGCCGGGACAGGGGCCCAAGAGACCCAGTACTTC.

Worth noting for this clone: The sample holds other DNA sequences that translate to the same CDR3. V and J are TRBV2 and TRBJ2-5; 8 bases line up with TRBD1. Looked up from germline, CDR1 is SNHLY and CDR2 is FYNNEI. CDR3 size: 13 residues. With 4 bases clipped from V and 3 bases from J, the junction kept 1 base outside the gene matches. Here the CDR3 DNA reads TGTGCCAGCAGTGGGACAGGGAAAGAGACCCAGTACTTC. It is translated as CASSGTGKETQYF. Based on the CDR3 plus reference TRBV2 and TRBJ2-5, the full variable domain is EPEVTQTPSHQVTQMGQEVILRCVPISNHLYFYWYRQILGQKVEFLVSFYNNEISEKSEIFDDQFSVERPDGSNFTLKIRSTKLEDSAMYFCASSGTGKETQYFGPGTRLLVL.

CDR3 in amino acids: CASSSQGTDTQYF. DNA for the CDR3: TGTGCCAGCAGCTCACAGGGGACAGATACGCAGTATTTT. The chain has TRBV7-2 and TRBJ2-3; TRBD1 matches 7 bases. Trimming cost V 4 bases and J 3 bases; bases outside gene matches: 1. Germline CDR1 is SGHTA and CDR2 is FQGNSA. The CDR3 totals 13 residues.

The V gene is TRBV30, the J gene TRBJ2-7, with 8 nucleotides matching TRBD2. The CDR3 totals 17 residues. V shed 4 bases and J 5 bases; nucleotides not matched to a gene: 19. Germline values: CDR1 GTSNPN, CDR2 SVGIG (reference sequence). DNA for the CDR3: TGTGCCTGGACTACCCGCGGGGTACTGGCGGGAGGTAACGAGCAGTACTTC. It translates to CAWTTRGVLAGGNEQYF.

The chain is built from TRBV6-5 and TRBJ2-5; TRBD2 is a possible D gene (6 bases). This CDR3 region has 13 residues. Per the germline V gene, CDR1 is MNHEY and CDR2 is SVGAGI. Deletions cut 8 bases from V and 9 bases from J, with 19 bases between. The chain's CDR3 is CASLEKAGRAQYF. DNA for the CDR3: TGTGCCAGCCTTGAGAAGGCGGGGCGCGCCCAGTACTTC.

The DNA of the CDR3 is TGTGCCAGCAGCTTGGGGGCCTCTGGGGCCAACGTCCTGACTTTC. This sequence encodes CASSLGASGANVLTF. The gene calls are TRBV7-2 and TRBJ2-6; possible D gene TRBD1, 6 bases. CDR3 size: 15 residues. Germline CDR1 SGHTA, CDR2 FQGNSA. V was cut by 3 bases and J by 0 bases, with 6 bases left in between.

V is TRBV19 and J is TRBJ2-3; D is perhaps TRBD2 (6 bases). This CDR3 region has 12 residues. V gave up 9 bases and J gave up 7 bases, with 14 bases separating them. The germline V gene has CDR1 LNHDA and CDR2 SQIVND (reference sequence). CDR3 DNA: TGTGCCAGGACTAGTGTCGCACATACGCAGTATTTT. This encodes CARTSVAHTQYF.

The J gene is TRBJ2-5, the V gene TRBV11-1; the match to TRBD2 covers 10 bases. Germline V gene data show CDR1 as SGHAT and CDR2 as FQDESV (reference sequence). CDR3 size: 12 residues. V was pared by 5 bases and J by 14 bases, with 8 bases of the junction left unmatched. The CDR3 here is CASSLTSGASYF. The CDR3 bases are TGTGCCAGCAGCCTTACTAGCGGGGCGTCCTACTTC. The full variable domain, completed using reference TRBV11-1 and TRBJ2-5, is EAEVAQSPRYKITEKSQAVAFWCDPISGHATLYWYRQILGQGPELLVQFQDESVVDDSQLPKDRFSAERLKGVDSTLKIQPAELGDSAMYLCASSLTSGASYFGPGTRLLVL.